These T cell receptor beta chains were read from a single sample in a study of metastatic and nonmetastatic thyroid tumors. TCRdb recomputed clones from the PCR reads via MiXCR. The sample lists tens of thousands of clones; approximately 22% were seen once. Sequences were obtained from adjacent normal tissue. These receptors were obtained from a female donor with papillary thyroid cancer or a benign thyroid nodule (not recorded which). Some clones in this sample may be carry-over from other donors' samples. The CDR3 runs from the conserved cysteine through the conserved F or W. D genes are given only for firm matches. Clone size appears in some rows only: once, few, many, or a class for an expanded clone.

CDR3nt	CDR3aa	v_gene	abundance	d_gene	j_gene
TGTGCCAGCAGCTTGCCACAGGGATTAGGTGGCTACACCTTC	CASSLPQGLGGYTF	TRBV5-6	many	-	TRBJ1-2
TGTGCCAGCAGCCCCAGAGATGGCTACACCTTC	CASSPRDGYTF	TRBV2	many	-	TRBJ1-2
TGTGCCACCAGTGATTCGGGGGGGGTAACCGGGGAGCTGTTTTTT	CATSDSGGVTGELFF	TRBV24-1	many	TRBD2	TRBJ2-2
TGCAGTGCTCCACGGGACAGGGGGCCTTCCTACGAGCAGTACTTC	CSAPRDRGPSYEQYF	TRBV20-1	medium-sized	TRBD1	TRBJ2-7
TGTCCCTTGGACCGAATCTCTGGGGCCAGCGTCCTGACTTTC	CPLDRISGASVLTF	TRBV6-1	-	-	TRBJ2-6
TGTGCCAGCAGCCCTCCGGGATGCTGCAATGAGCAGTTCTTC	CASSPPGCCNEQFF	TRBV28	few	-	TRBJ2-1
TGTGCCAGCAGGGCGGGGGTAGGAGGCTACACCTTC	CASRAGVGGYTF	TRBV6-1	few	-	TRBJ1-2
TGTGCCAGCAGCTTGTTGGGGATAACGTTGGATGAGCAGTTCTTC	CASSLLGITLDEQFF	TRBV11-2	-	-	TRBJ2-1
TGTGCCAGCAGGGAACAGGGGCCCCCTTTAAGTTTGGCTTTATTT	CASREQGPPLSLALF	TRBV6-1	-	TRBD1	TRBJ1-1
TGTGCCAGTAGTATTTACCTAACCTACGAGCAGTACTTC	CASSIYLTYEQYF	TRBV19	many	-	TRBJ2-7
TGTGCCAGCAAGGGGCCAGGGGGGCGGGGCAATAGCAATCAGCCCCAGCATTTT	CASKGPGGRGNSNQPQHF	TRBV6-5	medium-sized	TRBD1	TRBJ1-5
TGTGCCAGCAGTTATCCCCTAGGTTGGGAAAAACTGTTTTTT	CASSYPLGWEKLFF	TRBV6-5	many	-	TRBJ1-4
TGTGCCAGCAGGCCCGGGACAGGATACTACGAGCAGTACTTC	CASRPGTGYYEQYF	TRBV6-1	-	TRBD1	TRBJ2-7
TGTGCCACCAGTGATCACCCGGGGGGGGGTGAGCAGTTCTTC	CATSDHPGGGEQFF	TRBV24-1	-	TRBD2	TRBJ2-1
TGTGCCAGTAGTACAGGGGTAGGGTACAATGAGCAGTTCTTC	CASSTGVGYNEQFF	TRBV19	medium-sized	-	TRBJ2-1
TGTGCCAGCAGAGACTCCACGCAGCAGTACTTC	CASRDSTQQYF	TRBV6-1	few	-	TRBJ2-7
TGTGCCAGCTCACTCGCGAGTGGAGGGCCGGGAGAGCAGTTCTTC	CASSLASGGPGEQFF	TRBV18	many	-	TRBJ2-1
TGCGCCAGCAGCGTGGGACTAGCGGGAGTAGAAGATGAGCAGTTCTTC	CASSVGLAGVEDEQFF	TRBV5-1	-	TRBD2	TRBJ2-1
TGTGCCAGCATACGGGAAGGTAGGGCTAATGAGCAGTTCTTC	CASIREGRANEQFF	TRBV6-2/TRBV6-3	few	-	TRBJ2-1
TGTGCCAGCAGTGCGGGTCACACTTACACTGAAGCTTTCTTT	CASSAGHTYTEAFF	TRBV12-3/TRBV12-4	few	-	TRBJ1-1
TGCAGTGCCATCCCCGGGACAGTCTACAATGAGCAGTTCTTC	CSAIPGTVYNEQFF	TRBV20-1	-	TRBD1	TRBJ2-1
TGTGCCAGCAGTTACCTTAGGACAGGGGCTAAAGAGACCCAGTACTTC	CASSYLRTGAKETQYF	TRBV6-2/TRBV6-3	medium-sized	TRBD1	TRBJ2-5
TGCAGTGCTCGGAGAGGGAATAAAGTAGAGCAGTACTTC	CSARRGNKVEQYF	TRBV20-1	many	-	TRBJ2-7
TGCGCCACCCAGCACACCTCATTTGAAGCTTTCTTT	CATQHTSFEAFF	TRBV10-2	few	-	TRBJ1-1